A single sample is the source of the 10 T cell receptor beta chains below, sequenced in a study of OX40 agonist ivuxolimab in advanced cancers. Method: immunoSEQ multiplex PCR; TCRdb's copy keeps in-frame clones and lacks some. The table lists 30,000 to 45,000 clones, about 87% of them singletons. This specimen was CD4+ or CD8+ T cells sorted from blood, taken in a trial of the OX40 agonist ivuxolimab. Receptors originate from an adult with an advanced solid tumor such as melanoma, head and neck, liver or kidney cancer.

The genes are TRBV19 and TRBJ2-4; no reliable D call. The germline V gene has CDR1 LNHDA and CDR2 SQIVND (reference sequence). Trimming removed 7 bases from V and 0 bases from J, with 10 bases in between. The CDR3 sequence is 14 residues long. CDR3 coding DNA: TGTGCCAGTACCTTGGACCTAGCCAAAAACATTCAGTACTTC. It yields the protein CASTLDLAKNIQYF.

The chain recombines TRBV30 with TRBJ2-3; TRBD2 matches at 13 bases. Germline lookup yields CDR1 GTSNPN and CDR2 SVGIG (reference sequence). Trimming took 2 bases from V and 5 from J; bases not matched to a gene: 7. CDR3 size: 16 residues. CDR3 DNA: TGTGCCTGGAGTTTCGGGACTAGCGGGAAAGGAGATACGCAGTATTTT. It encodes CAWSFGTSGKGDTQYF.

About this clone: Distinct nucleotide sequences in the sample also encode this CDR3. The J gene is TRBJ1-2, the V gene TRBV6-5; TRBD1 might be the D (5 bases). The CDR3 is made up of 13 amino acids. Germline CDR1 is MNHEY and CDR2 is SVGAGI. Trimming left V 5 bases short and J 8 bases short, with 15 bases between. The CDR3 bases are TGTGCCAGCAGTCGAGGGGCAGGGTACGGCTACACCTTC. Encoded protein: CASSRGAGYGYTF.

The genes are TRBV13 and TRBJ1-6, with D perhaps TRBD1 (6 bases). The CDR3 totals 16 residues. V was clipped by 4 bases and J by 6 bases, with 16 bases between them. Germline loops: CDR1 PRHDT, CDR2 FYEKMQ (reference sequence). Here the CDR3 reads CASSSMGGGPNSPLHF. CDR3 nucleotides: TGTGCCAGCAGCTCCATGGGGGGGGGCCCTAATTCACCCCTCCACTTT. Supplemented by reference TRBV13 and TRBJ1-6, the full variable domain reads AAGVIQSPRHLIKEKRETATLKCYPIPRHDTVYWYQQGPGQDPQFLISFYEKMQSDKGSIPDRFSAQQFSDYHSELNMSSLELGDSALYFCASSSMGGGPNSPLHFGNGTRLTVT.

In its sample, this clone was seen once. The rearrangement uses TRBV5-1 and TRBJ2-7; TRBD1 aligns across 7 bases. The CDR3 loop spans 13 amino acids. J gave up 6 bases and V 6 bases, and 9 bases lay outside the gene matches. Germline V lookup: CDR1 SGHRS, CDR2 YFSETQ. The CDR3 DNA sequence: TGCGCCAGCAACGAACAGGGGTTCGGCGAGCAGTACTTC. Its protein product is CASNEQGFGEQYF. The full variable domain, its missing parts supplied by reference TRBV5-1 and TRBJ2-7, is KAGVTQTPRYLIKTRGQQVTLSCSPISGHRSVSWYQQTPGQGLQFLFEYFSETQRNKGNFPGRFSGRQFSNSRSEMNVSTLELGDSALYLCASNEQGFGEQYFGPGTRLTVT.

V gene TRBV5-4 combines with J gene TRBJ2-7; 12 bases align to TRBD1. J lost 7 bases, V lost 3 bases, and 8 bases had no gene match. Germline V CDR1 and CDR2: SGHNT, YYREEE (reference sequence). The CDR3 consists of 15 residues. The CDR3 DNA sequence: TGTGCCAGCAGCTCCCCGGGACAGGGGGCGGGGGAGCAGTACTTC. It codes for CASSSPGQGAGEQYF.

The CDR3 loop is CASSVGGVSTDTQYF. The CDR3 region has the DNA TGTGCCAGCAGCGTAGGTGGGGTCAGCACAGATACGCAGTATTTT. The rearrangement joins TRBV9 to TRBJ2-3; no firm D call. This CDR3 contains 15 residues. Germline V gives CDR1 SGDLS, CDR2 YYNGEE. Trimming took off 0 bases at V and 0 bases at J, with 8 bases between the two ends. The full variable domain, in which reference TRBV9 and TRBJ2-3 provide the parts outside the CDR3, is DSGVTQTPKHLITATGQRVTLRCSPRSGDLSVYWYQQSLDQGLQFLIQYYNGEERAKGNILERFSAQQFPDLHSELNLSSLELGDSALYFCASSVGGVSTDTQYFGPGTRLTVL.

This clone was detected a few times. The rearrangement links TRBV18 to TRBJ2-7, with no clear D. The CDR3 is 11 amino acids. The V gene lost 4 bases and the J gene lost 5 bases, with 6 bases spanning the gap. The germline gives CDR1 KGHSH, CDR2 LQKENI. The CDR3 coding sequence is TGTGCCAGCTCACTGGCGGACGAGCAGTACTTC. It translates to CASSLADEQYF.

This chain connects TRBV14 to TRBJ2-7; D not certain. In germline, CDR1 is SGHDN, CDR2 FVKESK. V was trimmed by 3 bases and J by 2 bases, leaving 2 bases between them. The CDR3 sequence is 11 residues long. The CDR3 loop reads CASSHTYEQYF. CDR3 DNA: TGTGCCAGCAGCCACACCTACGAGCAGTACTTC.

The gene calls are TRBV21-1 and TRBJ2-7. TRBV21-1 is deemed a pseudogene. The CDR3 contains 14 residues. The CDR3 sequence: CASSNWGASYEQYF. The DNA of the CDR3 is TGTGCCAGCAGCAACTGGGGTGCCTCCTACGAGCAGTACTTC.